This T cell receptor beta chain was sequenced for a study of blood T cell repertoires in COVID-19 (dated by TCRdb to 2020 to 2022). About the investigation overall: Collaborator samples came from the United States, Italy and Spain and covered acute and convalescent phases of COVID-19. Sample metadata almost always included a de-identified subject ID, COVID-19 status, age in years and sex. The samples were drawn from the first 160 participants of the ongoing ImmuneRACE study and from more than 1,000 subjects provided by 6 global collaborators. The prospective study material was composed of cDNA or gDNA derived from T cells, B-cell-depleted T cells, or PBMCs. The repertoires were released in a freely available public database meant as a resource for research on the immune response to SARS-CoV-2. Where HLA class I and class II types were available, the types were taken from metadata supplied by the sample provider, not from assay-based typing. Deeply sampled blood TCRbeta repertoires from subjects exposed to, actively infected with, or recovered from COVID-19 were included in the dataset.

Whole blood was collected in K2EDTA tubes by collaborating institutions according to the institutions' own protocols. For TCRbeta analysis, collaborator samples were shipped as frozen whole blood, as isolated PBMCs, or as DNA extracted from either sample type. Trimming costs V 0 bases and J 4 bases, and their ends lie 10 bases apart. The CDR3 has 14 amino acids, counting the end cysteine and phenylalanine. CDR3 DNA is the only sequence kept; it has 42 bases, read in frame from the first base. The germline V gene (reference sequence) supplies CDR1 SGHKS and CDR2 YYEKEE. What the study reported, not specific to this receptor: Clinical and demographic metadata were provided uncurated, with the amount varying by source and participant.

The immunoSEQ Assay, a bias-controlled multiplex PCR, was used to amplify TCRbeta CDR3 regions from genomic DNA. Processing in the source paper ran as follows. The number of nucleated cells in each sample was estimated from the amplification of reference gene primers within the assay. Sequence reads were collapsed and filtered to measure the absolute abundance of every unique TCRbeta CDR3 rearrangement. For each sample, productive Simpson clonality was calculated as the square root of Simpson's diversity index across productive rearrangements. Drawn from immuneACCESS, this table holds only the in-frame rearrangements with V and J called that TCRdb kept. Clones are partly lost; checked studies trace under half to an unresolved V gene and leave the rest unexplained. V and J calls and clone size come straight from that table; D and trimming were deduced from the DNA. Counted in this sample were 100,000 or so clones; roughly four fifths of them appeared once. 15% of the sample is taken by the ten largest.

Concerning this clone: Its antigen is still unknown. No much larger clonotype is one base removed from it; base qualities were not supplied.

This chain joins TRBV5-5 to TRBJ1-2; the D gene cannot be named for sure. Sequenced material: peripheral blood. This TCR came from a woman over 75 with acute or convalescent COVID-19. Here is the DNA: TGTGCCAGCAGCTTGGCCTATAGATCCTATGGCTACACCTTC. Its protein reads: CASSLAYRSYGYTF.